This T cell receptor beta chain was retrieved from a study of a mutant IDH1 vaccine in newly diagnosed glioma (TCRdb year 2021). Some background on the complete study: Eight vaccinations were administered to patients in weeks 1, 3, 5, 7, 11, 15, 19 and 23, corresponding to visits V03 through V10. Vaccination started 4-6 weeks after radiotherapy alone, or was given together with temozolomide cycles in the groups whose treatment included chemotherapy. Of the approximately 34 treated patients, 62.5% were male and about 40% were female, and a mean age of approximately 40 years was recorded. Prior to enrollment, patients had been given standard therapy consisting of radiotherapy alone, temozolomide alone, or radiochemotherapy with temozolomide, with the combination given to most patients. Six visits were used for peripheral blood collection: V03 (baseline), V05, V07, V10, V12 and V13. Longitudinal TCRB deep sequencing was done for 25 treated patients, wherever samples were available for exploratory analyses.

According to the germline V gene, CDR1 reads MNHNS and CDR2 reads SASEGT. V and J lose 4 bases and 4 bases, and a span of 10 bases separates them. From the cysteine through the phenylalanine, the CDR3 covers 13 amino acids. The kept DNA is CDR3 alone, 39 bases in frame from the first base. Comment on this clone: What antigen it recognizes has not been identified. Base qualities are missing; no much larger clone stands one base away.

The sample's time point label, decoded: week 11, during vaccination. Each vaccine dose was 300 ug of a 20-mer mutant IDH1 peptide in Montanide, given subcutaneously with topical imiquimod. The donors had newly diagnosed IDH1-mutant astrocytomas of WHO grade 3 or 4 that showed loss of nuclear ATRX. The samples were drawn from NOA16, a multicentre, single-arm, open-label phase I trial in Germany that tested a mutant IDH1 peptide vaccine in humans for the first time. The DNeasy Blood and Tissue Kit was used to extract genomic DNA from EDTA blood for TCRB sequencing. Findings and caveats that apply to the study as a whole: Across multiple MHC alleles, vaccine-induced immune responses were seen in 93.3% of patients. The authors noted that analyses of patient blood samples could not be reproduced because of sample limitations. Availability determined which PBMC samples were chosen for TCRB deep sequencing. Pseudoprogression seemed to be unrelated to changes in the top peripheral T cell clonotypes found by TCRB sequencing.

Libraries were prepared through the immunoSEQ multiplex PCR assay. The hsTCRB Kit was used according to the manufacturer's protocol to amplify rearranged TCR beta chain sequences. TCRB libraries were sequenced on an Illumina MiSeq. In the authors' own workflow: Demultiplexing, trimming and gene mapping were performed with the kit vendor's proprietary platform. TCRdb's version of the immuneACCESS table is confined to in-frame rearrangements and falls short of the full clone set. An unresolved V gene accounts for under half of the shortfall where checked; the remainder is of unknown origin. That table is the source of V, J and clone size, and D and trimming were worked out from the DNA. The sample table records tens of thousands of clones; roughly 85% of these occur just once. In total, the top ten clones hold 8% to 10% of the sample.

The origin of this receptor is a man aged 35 to 55 with glioma. This material consisted of PBMCs, taken from a glioma patient whose treatment included an IDH1 peptide vaccine. The sequence joins TRBV6-1 to TRBJ1-1; the D segment cannot be called with confidence. The nucleotide sequence reads as follows: TGTGCCAGCAGTGGTCAGTACTCCACTGAAGCTTTCTTT. This is translated as CASSGQYSTEAFF.